These 30 T cell receptor beta chains share one sample of origin, sequenced in a study of identical twins (TCRdb year 2016). The library was built by means of 5' RACE. Sequenced using an Illumina HiSeq 2000. Starting from the raw public reads, TCRdb applied fastp trimming at Q25, assembled clones with MiXCR and retained in-frame beta chains. Rows are combined by CDR3 protein, so each entry shows the most common genes and DNA. For this sample there are more than 400,000 distinct CDR3 sequences; 15% appear just once. Roughly 0.43% of the sample is held by the ten biggest clonotypes. This sample also appeared in a second study, on yellow fever vaccine responses in identical twins.

Sequencing used CD4+ T cells sorted from blood. Receptors were obtained from a young woman in good health.

The V and J genes are TRBV6-1 and TRBJ2-2; TRBD1 or TRBD2 may be the D gene (5 bases each). Trimming stripped 4 bases from V and 6 bases from J, with 9 bases between. Germline loops: CDR1 MNHNS, CDR2 SASEGT. This CDR3 is built from 13 residues. CDR3 protein: CASSAGAPGELFF. In DNA, the CDR3 is TGTGCCAGCAGTGCCGGGGCACCCGGGGAGCTGTTTTTT.

DNA for the CDR3: TGCAGTGCTTCCCCGACTAGCGGTACCGGGGAGCTGTTTTTT. The encoded protein is CSASPTSGTGELFF. The gene calls are TRBV20-1 and TRBJ2-2; 9 bases agree with TRBD2. CDR1 and CDR2 (germline): DFQATT, SNEGSKA (reference sequence). There are 14 residues in the CDR3. Trimming removed 5 bases from V and 5 bases from J; junction bases left unmatched: 6.

The chain recombines TRBV15 with TRBJ2-5; no reliable D call. This CDR3 has 15 residues. V was clipped by 0 bases and J by 5 bases, with 13 bases between them. Germline V gene sequence: CDR1 LNHNV, CDR2 YYDKDF (reference sequence). The CDR3 DNA reads as TGTGCCACCAGCAGAGATCTCGCCGGAATGGAGACCCAGTACTTC. Translation gives CATSRDLAGMETQYF.

This clonotype was picked up a small number of times. V gene TRBV28 combines with J gene TRBJ1-5; D might be TRBD1 (5 bases). The germline V and J ends were trimmed by 6 bases and 2 bases, with 11 bases remaining between them. CDR1 and CDR2 (germline): MDHEN, SYDVKM. CDR3 length equals 14 residues. CDR3 sequence: CASRSPGRNQPQHF. CDR3 coding DNA: TGTGCCAGCAGGTCCCCGGGACGCAATCAGCCCCAGCATTTT.

This clonotype has a handful of counts. The rearrangement uses TRBV7-2 and TRBJ2-1; D is ambiguous. CDR1 is SGHTA, CDR2 FQGNSA, per germline. With 4 bases removed from V and 6 bases from J, the gap between germline ends came to 10 bases. CDR3 length: 13 amino acids. The CDR3 region has the DNA TGTGCCAGCAGCTCCTCGTTTATCAATGAGCAGTTCTTC. Translation gives CASSSSFINEQFF.

This clonotype was counted a few times. The rearrangement links TRBV6-5 to TRBJ1-4; no firm D call. V lost 3 bases and J 8 bases, leaving 10 bases between the germline ends. This CDR3 has 13 amino acids. Germline CDR1 is MNHEY and CDR2 is SVGAGI. The CDR3 protein is CASSYLQKEKLFF. The CDR3 DNA follows: TGTGCCAGCAGTTATCTGCAGAAGGAAAAACTGTTTTTT.

The chain joins TRBV6-1 to TRBJ2-1; 14 bases match TRBD2. V dropped 7 bases and J dropped 5; count of bases not matched to a gene: 7. This CDR3 region has 16 residues. The germline V gene has CDR1 MNHNS and CDR2 SASEGT. The CDR3 region is CASTTSGGASNNEQFF. The CDR3 DNA is TGTGCCAGCACGACTAGCGGGGGGGCCTCTAACAATGAGCAGTTCTTC.

The chain employs TRBV7-9 and TRBJ2-1, with a tentative D call TRBD1 (6 bases). This CDR3 spans 14 amino acids. Germline-derived CDR1 and CDR2 are SEHNR and FQNEAQ (reference sequence). Trimming left V 5 bases short and J 4 bases short, with 12 bases between. The CDR3 sequence: CASSVWTAYNEQFF. DNA of the CDR3: TGTGCCAGCAGCGTCTGGACAGCTTACAATGAGCAGTTCTTC.

In its sample, this clonotype was seen a few times. A read error is possible here, since a much larger clone lies one base away. CDR3 protein: CASSQRGEAFF. The CDR3 DNA reads as TGTGCCAGCAGCCAACGGGGTGAAGCTTTCTTT. This chain uses TRBV3-1 with TRBJ1-1; D is ambiguous. V was trimmed by 2 bases and J by 7 bases, leaving 5 bases between them. The CDR3 covers 11 residues. The V gene's germline CDR1 is LGHDT and CDR2 YNNKEL (reference sequence).

This clonotype was seen a few times. The genes are TRBV6-4 and TRBJ2-2, with a weak D call TRBD1 (6 bases). Trimming pared 7 bases from V and 4 bases from J, leaving 13 bases between. Per germline, CDR1 MRHNA and CDR2 SNTAGT. The CDR3 is 14 amino acids. In nucleotides, the CDR3 is TGTGCCAGCAAGCTAGAAGGGGGCACCGGGGAGCTGTTTTTT. It codes for CASKLEGGTGELFF.

This clonotype was observed at least ten times. The junction departs from germline at one end; a sequencing error may be responsible. The V and J genes are TRBV5-1 and TRBJ2-2; no reliable D call. Germline values: CDR1 SGHRS, CDR2 YFSETQ. This CDR3 is built from 13 residues. CDR3 sequence (DNA): TGTGCCAGCAGCCCCTCGAACACCGGGGAGCTGTTTTTT. This sequence encodes CASSPSNTGELFF.

This clonotype was seen a handful of times. The CDR3 bases are TGTGCCAGCAGACCCCACCAGCGGGAGGTTAGAGAAGAGACCCAGTACTTC. This sequence encodes CASRPHQREVREETQYF. This chain joins TRBV6-2 or TRBV6-3 and TRBJ2-5, with TRBD2 matching over 9 bases. Per the germline V gene, CDR1 is MNHEY and CDR2 is SVGEGT. The CDR3 runs 17 residues. The V gene end was trimmed by 6 bases and the J gene end by 3 bases; junction bases not matched to a gene: 14.

Of note for this clonotype: The junction does not match germline at one end; this may be a read error. The V and J genes are TRBV28 and TRBJ1-3, with TRBD1 matching 7 bases. Germline V gives CDR1 MDHEN, CDR2 SYDVKM. The CDR3 loop spans 15 amino acids. The chain's CDR3 is CASSWTGNSGNSIYF. The CDR3 bases are TGTGCTAGCAGTTGGACAGGCAACTCTGGAAACTCCATATATTTT.

J is TRBJ2-1 and V is TRBV12-3 or TRBV12-4, with D possibly TRBD2 on 6 matching bases. V lost 5 bases and J 4 bases, leaving 9 bases between the germline ends. This CDR3 comprises 13 residues. The CDR3 nucleotides are TGTGCCAGCAGTCGCCGGGAGTACAATGAGCAGTTCTTC. Protein: CASSRREYNEQFF.

The rearrangement joins TRBV15 to TRBJ1-4; 7 bases are shared with TRBD1. This CDR3 has 16 residues. Per the germline V gene, CDR1 is LNHNV and CDR2 is YYDKDF (reference sequence). V dropped 3 bases and J dropped 4; count of bases not matched to a gene: 8. The CDR3 DNA is TGTGCCACCAGCAGCGTAGGGACAGCTGGTAATGAAAAACTGTTTTTT. Translated: CATSSVGTAGNEKLFF.

The J gene is TRBJ2-5, the V gene TRBV7-2, with D unclear. The CDR3 is 15 residues long. Germline V gives CDR1 SGHTA, CDR2 FQGNSA. Trimming took off 2 bases at V and 4 bases at J, with 14 bases between the two ends. The CDR3 loop reads CASSLYGLDSETQYF. CDR3 in DNA: TGTGCCAGCAGCTTATATGGGCTAGACTCAGAGACCCAGTACTTC.

This clonotype showed up many times. CDR3 amino acids: CASSLDFGDTQYF. The CDR3 DNA reads TGCGCCAGCAGCTTGGATTTTGGGGATACGCAGTATTTT. The chain uses TRBV5-1 and TRBJ2-3; D call uncertain. V was clipped by 0 bases and J by 6 bases, with 8 bases between them. The germline V gene encodes CDR1 SGHRS and CDR2 YFSETQ. The CDR3 length is 13 residues.

This chain connects TRBV24-1 to TRBJ2-1; D gene uncertain. Germline lookup yields CDR1 KGHDR and CDR2 SFDVKD. Trimming stripped 2 bases from V and 5 bases from J, with 9 bases between. The CDR3 covers 14 residues. Here the CDR3 DNA reads TGTGCCACCAGTGATTCCGACTTCAACAATGAGCAGTTCTTC. Its protein product is CATSDSDFNNEQFF.

The rearrangement joins TRBV5-1 to TRBJ1-1; D gene unclear. The CDR3 runs to 15 residues. The germline gives CDR1 SGHRS, CDR2 YFSETQ. The V gene lost 4 bases and the J gene lost 8 bases, with 21 bases spanning the gap. The CDR3 reads CASSQSDGFTPEAFF. The CDR3 DNA sequence: TGCGCCAGCAGCCAATCGGACGGATTCACGCCCGAAGCTTTCTTT. Full variable domain (outside the CDR3, taken from reference TRBV5-1 and TRBJ1-1): KAGVTQTPRYLIKTRGQQVTLSCSPISGHRSVSWYQQTPGQGLQFLFEYFSETQRNKGNFPGRFSGRQFSNSRSEMNVSTLELGDSALYLCASSQSDGFTPEAFFGQGTRLTVV.

This clonotype showed up just a few times. The chain carries TRBV12-3 or TRBV12-4 and TRBJ2-1; no definite D call. CDR3 length: 12 residues. V was cut by 4 bases and J by 5 bases, with 6 bases left in between. The CDR3 DNA is TGTGCCAGCAGTTGGCAAGACAATGAGCAGTTCTTC. Its protein is CASSWQDNEQFF.

This clonotype was observed at least ten times. The genes are TRBV20-1 and TRBJ2-7, with D possibly called TRBD1 or TRBD2 (5 bases each). Germline V gene lookup returns CDR1 DFQATT and CDR2 SNEGSKA (reference sequence). V dropped 3 bases and J dropped 2 bases, with 11 bases sitting between them. The CDR3 length is 13 residues. In DNA form, the CDR3 reads TGCAGTGCTAGCCGGGACGGGGCCTACGAGCAGTACTTC. Translated: CSASRDGAYEQYF.

The sample holds a few counts of this clonotype. The CDR3 loop reads CASSPGRELETQYF. CDR3 DNA: TGTGCCAGCAGCCCAGGCCGGGAACTAGAGACCCAGTACTTC. V usage is TRBV7-7 and J usage is TRBJ2-5, with a tentative D call TRBD2 (5 bases). Trimming took 5 bases from V and 4 from J, leaving 14 bases between them. CDR3 length equals 14 residues. Germline-derived CDR1 and CDR2 are SSHAT and FNYEAQ (reference sequence).

V is TRBV20-1 and J is TRBJ2-4, with D perhaps TRBD2 (6 bases). The ends were cut back, 6 bases at V and 1 base at J, with 16 bases in the middle. The germline V gene has CDR1 DFQATT and CDR2 SNEGSKA (reference sequence). The CDR3 consists of 15 residues. In DNA form, the CDR3 reads TGCAGTGCAAGGGCCCCCGGAGGGGCCAAAAACATTCAGTACTTC. The encoded protein is CSARAPGGAKNIQYF.

This clonotype was observed a few times. This chain links TRBV7-2 with TRBJ1-1, with D tentatively TRBD1 (5 bases). Trimming cost V 4 bases and J 4 bases, with 16 bases left between them. The V gene's germline CDR1 is SGHTA and CDR2 FQGNSA. The CDR3 runs to 15 residues. The CDR3 bases are TGTGCCAGCAGCTCGGGACGCACTCTGGGCACTGAAGCTTTCTTT. This codes for CASSSGRTLGTEAFF.

The chain's CDR3 is CASSLRGESSYNEQFF. Written as DNA, the CDR3 is TGTGCCAGCAGCTTACGCGGGGAAAGCTCCTACAATGAGCAGTTCTTC. The V gene is TRBV11-2, the J gene TRBJ2-1; a possible D gene is TRBD2 (6 bases). Looked up from germline, CDR1 is SGHAT and CDR2 is FQNNGV. Trimming took off 2 bases at V and 0 bases at J, with 11 bases between the two ends. The CDR3 loop spans 16 amino acids.

There are a few counts of this clonotype. CDR3 DNA sequence: TGTGCCAGCAGTACTTCTGGACCGGCTTGGGAGACCCAGTACTTC. This translates into CASSTSGPAWETQYF. V gene TRBV25-1 combines with J gene TRBJ2-5; D uncertain. Germline loops: CDR1 MGHDK, CDR2 SYGVNS. The CDR3 totals 15 residues. V lost 5 bases to trimming and J lost 5 bases, with 18 bases between them.

The chain's CDR3 is CASSRTMTGANEQFF. CDR3 bases: TGTGCCAGCAGCCGCACAATGACAGGGGCCAATGAGCAGTTCTTC. This chain joins TRBV7-9 and TRBJ2-1; 8 positions agree with TRBD1. The CDR3 has 15 amino acids. J was trimmed by 6 bases and V by 5 bases; bases with no gene match: 9. Germline lookup yields CDR1 SEHNR and CDR2 FQNEAQ (reference sequence).

This clonotype has just a few counts. The chain couples TRBV20-1 to TRBJ1-4; D is ambiguous. V shed 0 bases and J shed 7 bases, with 12 bases lying between them. Germline V gene sequence: CDR1 DFQATT, CDR2 SNEGSKA (reference sequence). This CDR3 contains 14 residues. CDR3 sequence: CSARDTAVGEKLFF. The CDR3 DNA reads TGCAGTGCTAGAGATACAGCCGTGGGTGAAAAACTGTTTTTT.

There are many counts of this clonotype. The chain carries TRBV29-1 and TRBJ2-7, with D hard to call. Trimming left V 4 bases short and J 1 base short, with 8 bases between. Germline V lookup: CDR1 SQVTM, CDR2 ANQGSEA. The CDR3 runs to 12 residues. The DNA of the CDR3 is TGCAGCGTTGCTTACGGTTCCTACGAGCAGTACTTC. This gives the protein CSVAYGSYEQYF.

This clonotype occurred a few times. The V and J genes are TRBV7-9 and TRBJ2-3; D is unclear. Between the trimmed V and J ends, which lost 5 bases and 1 base, there was a span of 16 bases. CDR3 size: 16 residues. The V gene's germline CDR1 is SEHNR and CDR2 FQNEAQ (reference sequence). In nucleotides, the CDR3 is TGTGCCAGCAGCGCCTCGGGTGGGTTTCGCACAGATACGCAGTATTTT. Its translation: CASSASGGFRTDTQYF. Drawing the rest from reference TRBV7-9 and TRBJ2-3, the complete variable domain is DTGVSQNPRHKITKRGQNVTFRCDPISEHNRLYWYRQTLGQGPEFLTYFQNEAQLEKSRLLSDRFSAERPKGSFSTLEIQRTEQGDSAMYLCASSASGGFRTDTQYFGPGTRLTVL.